These 27 T cell receptor beta chains originate from one sample sequenced in a study of blood T cell repertoires in COVID-19. Here immunoSEQ multiplex PCR was the method, and the copy in TCRdb shows in-frame clones only, minus some. In the table there are around 300,000 clones, 90% of which are singletons. What was sequenced was peripheral blood. All receptors come from a woman in her 30s with COVID-19, enrolled during active disease.

V is TRBV30 and J is TRBJ1-1; D gene ambiguous. The V gene's germline CDR1 is GTSNPN and CDR2 SVGIG (reference sequence). This CDR3 contains 11 residues. The V and J ends lost 2 bases and 4 bases respectively, with 5 bases between them. In DNA, the CDR3 is TGTGCCTGGAGTCTACCCACTGAAGCTTTCTTT. It yields the protein CAWSLPTEAFF.

This chain joins TRBV4-1 and TRBJ2-7; D call uncertain. The V gene's germline CDR1 is MGHRA and CDR2 YSYEKL. Trimming pared 1 base from V and 2 bases from J, leaving 12 bases between. This CDR3 is 15 amino acids long. In DNA form, the CDR3 reads TGCGCCAGCAGCCAAGGGATCGACTTCGCCTACGAGCAGTACTTC. As protein: CASSQGIDFAYEQYF.

The chain links TRBV10-3 to TRBJ1-1; tentatively, D is TRBD1 (5 bases). Looked up from germline, CDR1 is ENHRY and CDR2 is SYGVKD. The CDR3 sequence is 13 residues long. Trimming removed 6 bases at V and 4 bases at J, with 12 bases between. CDR3 residues: CAIRDDRATEAFF. The CDR3 DNA follows: TGTGCCATCAGGGATGACAGAGCCACTGAAGCTTTCTTT.

This clone was seen just once. The J gene is TRBJ1-1, the V gene TRBV27; the D gene is possibly TRBD1 (5 bases). V was cut by 0 bases and J by 4 bases, with 12 bases left in between. CDR1 and CDR2 from the germline V gene are MNHEY and SMNVEV (reference sequence). The CDR3 covers 15 residues. CDR3 in DNA: TGTGCCAGCAGTTTATCGAAGGGGAGGGGCACTGAAGCTTTCTTT. As protein: CASSLSKGRGTEAFF.

V and J are TRBV15 and TRBJ2-1; TRBD2 matches at 7 bases. V trimming: 1 base; J trimming: 5 bases; junction bases outside the gene matches: 5. Germline V gene data show CDR1 as LNHNV and CDR2 as YYDKDF (reference sequence). The CDR3 runs to 15 residues. CDR3 coding DNA: TGTGCCACCAGCAGAGCGGGAGGCCGTCACAATGAGCAGTTCTTC. Translation gives CATSRAGGRHNEQFF. The variable domain in full, completed from reference TRBV15 and TRBJ2-1, reads DAMVIQNPRYQVTQFGKPVTLSCSQTLNHNVMYWYQQKSSQAPKLLFHYYDKDFNNEADTPDNFQSRRPNTSFCFLDIRSPGLGDTAMYLCATSRAGGRHNEQFFGPGTRLTVL.

In regard to this clone: The same CDR3 is also encoded by other DNA sequences in this sample. The rearrangement links TRBV5-1 to TRBJ1-1; D might be TRBD1 (5 bases). V shed 4 bases and J shed 1 base, with 11 bases lying between them. The CDR3 sequence is 14 residues long. CDR1 is SGHRS and CDR2 is YFSETQ in the germline V gene. DNA of the CDR3: TGCGCCAGCAGCCCGGGACTCTCGAACACTGAAGCTTTCTTT. The encoded protein is CASSPGLSNTEAFF.

The gene calls are TRBV4-1 and TRBJ2-7, with 10 bases fitting TRBD1. CDR1 and CDR2 (germline): MGHRA, YSYEKL. Trimming cost V 2 bases and J 1 base; bases outside gene matches: 2. The CDR3 consists of 15 residues. CDR3 DNA sequence: TGCGCCAGCAGCCAATGGACAGGGGGGTCCTACGAGCAGTACTTC. Translation gives CASSQWTGGSYEQYF.

The chain carries TRBV7-2 and TRBJ1-1; D is undetermined. CDR3 length equals 16 residues. Per the germline V gene, CDR1 is SGHTA and CDR2 is FQGNSA. V was trimmed by 4 bases and J by 0 bases, leaving 15 bases between them. CDR3 amino acids: CASSSRTGFMNTEAFF. As DNA, the CDR3 is TGTGCCAGCAGCTCGCGGACGGGATTCATGAACACTGAAGCTTTCTTT.

The chain employs TRBV9 and TRBJ2-3; 8 positions match TRBD2. CDR1 and CDR2 from the germline V gene are SGDLS and YYNGEE. V was pared by 8 bases and J by 5 bases, with 10 bases of the junction left unmatched. The CDR3 length is 14 residues. CDR3 loop: CASRGSGSEDTQYF. The CDR3 DNA sequence: TGTGCCAGTAGAGGAAGCGGGAGTGAAGATACGCAGTATTTT.

The chain carries TRBV5-6 and TRBJ1-4, with a weak D call TRBD1 (6 bases). Germline V lookup: CDR1 SGHDT, CDR2 YYEEEE. The CDR3 has 18 amino acids. Trimming took off 0 bases at V and 6 bases at J, with 21 bases between the two ends. The CDR3 is CASSLAAGAGVLYEKLFF. The CDR3 DNA sequence: TGTGCCAGCAGCTTGGCGGCAGGGGCTGGTGTACTGTATGAAAAACTGTTTTTT.

This clone appeared a few times. This chain uses TRBV19 with TRBJ2-7; 9 bases fit TRBD1. The germline gives CDR1 LNHDA, CDR2 SQIVND (reference sequence). J lost 1 base, V lost 3 bases, and 1 base had no gene match. The CDR3 consists of 14 residues. In nucleotides, the CDR3 is TGTGCCAGTAGTATGGGACAGGGTTCCTACGAGCAGTACTTC. Translating gives CASSMGQGSYEQYF.

The DNA for the CDR3 is TGTGCCAGCAGCTTGGAGGTATCATCCAGCACGGGAAAACTGTTTTTT. Its protein is CASSLEVSSSTGKLFF. V is TRBV5-6 and J is TRBJ1-4, with D uncertain. There are 16 residues in the CDR3. Germline V gives CDR1 SGHDT, CDR2 YYEEEE. V was trimmed by 0 bases and J by 10 bases, leaving 19 bases between them.

The V call is TRBV18, the J call TRBJ2-1, with a weak D call TRBD2 (5 bases). CDR3 length: 16 amino acids. The germline gives CDR1 KGHSH, CDR2 LQKENI. V lost 10 bases and J 5 bases, leaving 24 bases between the germline ends. The CDR3 sequence: CATYPSERKQNNEQFF. CDR3 coding DNA: TGTGCCACCTACCCATCTGAGCGGAAGCAGAACAATGAGCAGTTCTTC.

This rearrangement joins TRBV19 to TRBJ1-5; D not resolved. CDR3 length: 14 residues. The V end lost 10 bases, the J end lost 4 bases, and 17 bases lay between the germline ends. CDR1 LNHDA and CDR2 SQIVND come from the germline V gene (reference sequence). CDR3 region: CATAGIGFNQPQHF. As DNA, the CDR3 is TGTGCCACAGCGGGGATTGGCTTTAATCAGCCCCAGCATTTT.

This chain uses TRBV6-6 with TRBJ2-7; perhaps TRBD1 as D (6 bases). The CDR3 is made up of 14 amino acids. CDR1 MNHNY and CDR2 SVGAGI come from the germline V gene (reference sequence). The V end was cut by 2 bases, the J end by 4 bases, with 12 bases between. CDR3 protein: CASSYHRAEYEQYF. In DNA, the CDR3 is TGTGCCAGCAGTTACCACAGGGCCGAGTACGAGCAGTACTTC.

The genes are TRBV2 and TRBJ1-2; 7 bases match TRBD1. Germline loops: CDR1 SNHLY, CDR2 FYNNEI. Trimming cost V 6 bases and J 3 bases; bases outside gene matches: 7. This CDR3 is built from 14 residues. CDR3 loop: CASRGTEHYYGYTF. CDR3 coding DNA: TGTGCCAGCAGGGGGACAGAGCATTACTATGGCTACACCTTC. Variable domain in full (rest from reference TRBV2 and TRBJ1-2): EPEVTQTPSHQVTQMGQEVILRCVPISNHLYFYWYRQILGQKVEFLVSFYNNEISEKSEIFDDQFSVERPDGSNFTLKIRSTKLEDSAMYFCASRGTEHYYGYTFGSGTRLTVV.

This sequence joins TRBV7-9 and TRBJ2-1, with D unresolved. CDR1 is SEHNR, CDR2 FQNEAQ, per germline (reference sequence). Trimming cost V 3 bases and J 6 bases, with 9 bases left between them. The CDR3 has 13 amino acids. CDR3 DNA sequence: TGTGCCAGCAGCTTCGCGAGCTCCAATGAGCAGTTCTTC. It encodes CASSFASSNEQFF.

The table lists this clone with a count of one. The chain links TRBV6-5 to TRBJ1-2; 10 bases align to TRBD1. V trimming: 8 bases; J trimming: 7 bases; junction bases outside the gene matches: 10. The germline gives CDR1 MNHEY, CDR2 SVGAGI. CDR3 length: 14 residues. Here the CDR3 DNA reads TGTGCCAGCGGGGCGGCCGGGACAGGGGTTGGCTACACCTTC. Protein product: CASGAAGTGVGYTF.

The chain couples TRBV24-1 to TRBJ2-1, with D tentatively TRBD2 (5 bases). The germline V gene encodes CDR1 KGHDR and CDR2 SFDVKD. The CDR3 is made up of 14 amino acids. V shed 1 base and J shed 12 bases, with 15 bases lying between them. As DNA, the CDR3 is TGTGCCACCAGTGATTTACGGCTAGCCGAGCGGCAGTTCTTC. Its translation: CATSDLRLAERQFF.

In DNA, the CDR3 is TGTGCCAGCAGCTTATTTCAATACGAGCAGTACTTC. Translating gives CASSLFQYEQYF. The V gene is TRBV11-2, the J gene TRBJ2-7; no reliable D call. The germline V gene encodes CDR1 SGHAT and CDR2 FQNNGV. V was cut by 2 bases and J by 4 bases, with 6 bases left in between. The CDR3 length is 12 residues. Looking up the rest from reference TRBV11-2 and TRBJ2-7 gives the full variable domain: EAGVAQSPRYKIIEKRQSVAFWCNPISGHATLYWYQQILGQGPKLLIQFQNNGVVDDSQLPKDRFSAERLKGVDSTLKIQPAKLEDSAVYLCASSLFQYEQYFGPGTRLTVT.

J is TRBJ1-5 and V is TRBV10-3; D is unclear. Germline V CDR1 and CDR2: ENHRY, SYGVKD. This CDR3 is built from 14 residues. V was trimmed by 0 bases and J by 1 base, leaving 4 bases between them. CDR3 coding DNA: TGTGCCATCAGTGAGTCCGGGAGCAATCAGCCCCAGCATTTT. It specifies CAISESGSNQPQHF.

This chain links TRBV2 with TRBJ1-6; D remains ambiguous. V was cut by 8 bases and J by 5 bases, with 10 bases left in between. This CDR3 spans 13 amino acids. Germline CDR1 reads SNHLY; CDR2 reads FYNNEI. CDR3 DNA: TGTGCCAGCTCGGCCACAGATAATTCACCCCTCCACTTT. Protein: CASSATDNSPLHF.

V is TRBV14 and J is TRBJ1-1; 10 bases line up with TRBD1. Germline CDR1 reads SGHDN; CDR2 reads FVKESK. The CDR3 sequence is 19 residues long. Unmatched junction bases numbered 15, after V lost 2 bases and J lost 3 bases. The CDR3 sequence is CASSQILYQGQGKDTEAFF. The CDR3 bases are TGTGCCAGCAGCCAAATCCTATACCAGGGACAGGGGAAAGACACTGAAGCTTTCTTT. The variable domain in full, completed from reference TRBV14 and TRBJ1-1, reads EAGVTQFPSHSVIEKGQTVTLRCDPISGHDNLYWYRRVMGKEIKFLLHFVKESKQDESGMPNNRFLAERTGGTYSTLKVQPAELEDSGVYFCASSQILYQGQGKDTEAFFGQGTRLTVV.

With regard to this clone: This sample also contains other DNA sequences that code for the same CDR3. The V and J genes are TRBV10-3 and TRBJ1-1; D possibly corresponds to TRBD1 (5 bases). The V end was cut by 1 base, the J end by 1 base, with 10 bases between. Germline values: CDR1 ENHRY, CDR2 SYGVKD. The CDR3 runs to 15 residues. CDR3 DNA: TGTGCCATCAGTGAGTTGGGCAGGGAGAACACTGAAGCTTTCTTT. It is translated as CAISELGRENTEAFF.

The rearrangement uses TRBV5-4 and TRBJ2-5; 9 nucleotides agree with TRBD1. Trimming removed 3 bases from V and 5 bases from J; junction bases left unmatched: 11. Per germline, CDR1 SGHNT and CDR2 YYREEE (reference sequence). This CDR3 is 16 amino acids long. CDR3 nucleotide sequence: TGTGCCAGCAGCTCATCAAGGGACAGGGTCAGGGAGACCCAGTACTTC. As protein: CASSSSRDRVRETQYF.

This clone was counted once. V is TRBV28 and J is TRBJ2-7, with 10 bases identical to TRBD2. The CDR3 totals 16 residues. Germline V gene data show CDR1 as MDHEN and CDR2 as SYDVKM. V shed 1 base, J shed 6 bases, and the junction held 9 bases outside the gene matches. Here the CDR3 DNA reads TGTGCCAGCAGTTTATCGTCTAGCGGGAGTACCGGCGAGCAGTACTTC. This sequence encodes CASSLSSSGSTGEQYF. The entire variable domain, with the rest obtained from reference TRBV28 and TRBJ2-7, is as follows: DVKVTQSSRYLVKRTGEKVFLECVQDMDHENMFWYRQDPGLGLRLIYFSYDVKMKEKGDIPEGYSVSREKKERFSLILESASTNQTSMYLCASSLSSSGSTGEQYFGPGTRLTVT.

The chain recombines TRBV4-2 with TRBJ2-3; TRBD2 is a possible D gene (5 bases). There are 17 residues in the CDR3. Germline V gives CDR1 LGHNA, CDR2 YNFKEQ. The ends were cut back, 4 bases at V and 3 bases at J, with 20 bases in the middle. In DNA, the CDR3 is TGTGCCAGCAGCCGGGTCAAGGCTGTACAGCGGACAGATACGCAGTATTTT. Translated, it gives CASSRVKAVQRTDTQYF.